A single sample is the source of the 9 T cell receptor beta chains below, sequenced in a study of blood T cells in healthy people across ages. Combining a sample-barcoded 5' primer with a J-beta primer mix, a second PCR ran for 7 to 11 cycles. TCRdb recomputed calls from the 5' RACE reads with MiXCR, one row per CDR3 protein. There are about 730,000 distinct CDR3 sequences in the sample; roughly 44% occur only once, and 20% to 25% lies in the top ten. The sequencing input was blood. Receptors originate from an older woman in good health.

The chain recombines TRBV18 with TRBJ1-6; D is uncertain. The V end was cut by 6 bases, the J end by 10 bases, with 13 bases between. This CDR3 contains 13 residues. CDR1 is KGHSH, CDR2 LQKENI, per germline. The CDR3 region has the DNA TGTGCCAGCTCGGCTGAAAGACAATCACCCCTCCACTTT. Its protein product is CASSAERQSPLHF.

Only one count was recorded for this clonotype. An end of the junction differs from the germline gene, which may be a read error. The chain combines TRBV6-6 with TRBJ1-2, with D possibly matching TRBD1 (6 bases). The CDR3 totals 16 residues. CDR1 MNHNY and CDR2 SVGAGI come from the germline V gene (reference sequence). CDR3 sequence: CVTAREAGDFNYGYIF. The CDR3 DNA reads as TGTGTTACAGCGCGGGAGGCAGGGGACTTTAACTATGGCTACATCTTC.

This clonotype occurred a few times. V and J are TRBV28 and TRBJ2-6; 9 positions agree with TRBD1. The CDR3 has 16 amino acids. Per germline, CDR1 MDHEN and CDR2 SYDVKM. With V trimmed by 6 bases and J by 1 base, 4 bases remained unmatched. CDR3 region: CASRGTGWSGANVLTF. In DNA, the CDR3 is TGTGCCAGCAGAGGGACAGGGTGGTCTGGGGCCAACGTCCTGACTTTC.

The chain combines TRBV7-3 with TRBJ2-7, with 11 nucleotides matching TRBD2. Trimming at V came to 5 bases and at J to 0 bases, leaving 6 bases not matched to a gene. The CDR3 is made up of 16 amino acids. CDR1 and CDR2 (germline): SGHTA, FQGTGA. CDR3 sequence reads: CASSATTSGASYEQYF. The DNA for the CDR3 is TGTGCCAGCAGCGCCACGACTAGCGGGGCCTCCTACGAGCAGTACTTC.

The sample holds a few counts of this clonotype. This chain connects TRBV12-3 or TRBV12-4 to TRBJ1-2, with 9 bases fitting TRBD1. This CDR3 has 13 amino acids. Trimming cost V 11 bases and J 2 bases; bases outside gene matches: 6. The CDR3, as DNA: TGTGCCGGTTGGACAGGGGTAAACTATGGCTACACCTTC. Its protein is CAGWTGVNYGYTF.

V usage is TRBV11-2 and J usage is TRBJ2-3, with unresolved D. V shed 2 bases and J shed 5 bases, with 11 bases lying between them. Looked up from germline, CDR1 is SGHAT and CDR2 is FQNNGV. The CDR3 length is 14 residues. CDR3 region: CASSLLHAGDTQYF. CDR3 nucleotide sequence: TGTGCCAGCAGCTTACTCCATGCCGGAGATACGCAGTATTTT.

The chain is built from TRBV6-1 and TRBJ2-7; 11 nucleotides match TRBD2. CDR3 length equals 14 residues. CDR1 is MNHNS, CDR2 SASEGT, per germline. Unmatched junction bases numbered 5, after V lost 4 bases and J lost 6 bases. CDR3 amino acids: CASSGELAGVEQYF. In DNA form, the CDR3 reads TGTGCCAGCAGTGGGGAACTAGCGGGAGTCGAGCAGTACTTC.

The chain combines TRBV5-8 with TRBJ2-5, with D perhaps being TRBD1 or TRBD2 (5 bases each). Germline V gene sequence: CDR1 SGHTS, CDR2 YDEGEE. The CDR3 length is 15 residues. Trimming cost V 4 bases and J 1 base, with 14 bases left between them. CDR3 coding DNA: TGTGCCAGCAGCGTGGGACGGTCCTTCCAAGAGACCCAGTACTTC. The encoded protein is CASSVGRSFQETQYF.

Details on this clonotype: This CDR3 fails to terminate in the conserved phenylalanine or tryptophan, so it likely reflects a read error. J is TRBJ2-5 and V is TRBV20-1; D is uncertain. Looked up from germline, CDR1 is DFQATT and CDR2 is SNEGSKA (reference sequence). V was shortened by 3 bases and J by 5 bases, with 10 bases between the two germline ends. CDR3 length: 12 amino acids. The DNA for the CDR3 is TGCAGTGCTAGCTCCTACCGGGAGACCCAGTACCTC. Amino acid sequence: CSASSYRETQYL.